Below, 15 T cell receptor beta chains from the same sample are listed, as sequenced in a study of blood T cell repertoires in COVID-19. The data were produced by immunoSEQ multiplex PCR, yet TCRdb's version contains in-frame clones alone and is incomplete. The sample has tens of thousands of clones, roughly 89% seen once; the top ten hold about 5%. The sequencing input was peripheral blood. The source of these receptors is a human donor in a cohort sampled during active COVID-19.

This chain connects TRBV4-1 to TRBJ2-6, with 7 bases identical to TRBD1. V shed 1 base, J shed 0 bases, and the junction held 6 bases outside the gene matches. The CDR3 spans 18 residues. Germline V gives CDR1 MGHRA, CDR2 YSYEKL. The CDR3, as DNA: TGCGCCAGCAGCCAAGGGTCAGGGGGAAGCTCTGGGGCCAACGTCCTGACTTTC. Translated: CASSQGSGGSSGANVLTF.

The V gene is TRBV4-2, the J gene TRBJ2-2; D gene uncertain. CDR1 is LGHNA and CDR2 is YNFKEQ in the germline V gene. The V and J ends lost 4 bases and 7 bases respectively, with 16 bases between them. The CDR3 runs 15 residues. In DNA, the CDR3 is TGTGCCAGCAGCCCAGCCACGGGTCTCGGCGGGGAGCTGTTTTTT. Its protein product is CASSPATGLGGELFF.

CDR3 in amino acids: CAISVPGAGSYEQYF. The CDR3 bases are TGTGCCATCAGTGTCCCCGGTGCGGGTTCCTACGAGCAGTACTTC. The rearrangement joins TRBV10-3 to TRBJ2-7; weak D call: TRBD2 (5 bases). The germline V and J ends were trimmed by 4 bases and 1 base, with 14 bases remaining between them. The V gene's germline CDR1 is ENHRY and CDR2 SYGVKD. CDR3 length: 15 residues.

The V and J genes are TRBV7-7 and TRBJ2-2; 8 bases agree with TRBD2. The junction had 5 bases not matched to a gene; V was cut back by 4 bases and J by 7 bases. Per the germline V gene, CDR1 is SSHAT and CDR2 is FNYEAQ (reference sequence). This CDR3 contains 14 residues. The DNA of the CDR3 is TGTGCCAGCAGCTCCAGGCGGGGGGACGGGGAGCTGTTTTTT. It specifies CASSSRRGDGELFF.

J is TRBJ2-7 and V is TRBV5-4, with 7 bases matching TRBD2. The CDR3 contains 14 residues. Germline loops: CDR1 SGHNT, CDR2 YYREEE (reference sequence). The trim removed 4 bases at V and 3 bases at J, leaving 7 bases unmatched. CDR3 DNA sequence: TGTGCCAGCAGCCAGGGACTATCTTTCTACGAGCAGTACTTC. Translation: CASSQGLSFYEQYF.

The chain employs TRBV7-2 and TRBJ2-1, with 7 bases lining up with TRBD2. V lost 0 bases and J lost 3; bases outside the gene matches: 2. CDR3 length: 15 amino acids. CDR1 and CDR2 from the germline V gene are SGHTA and FQGNSA. For the CDR3, the DNA is TGTGCCAGCAGCTTAGCGGGGGGGGTCTACAATGAGCAGTTCTTC. Amino acids: CASSLAGGVYNEQFF.

The CDR3 sequence is CASSADRGLINEQYF. In nucleotides, the CDR3 is TGTGCCAGCAGTGCGGACAGGGGCTTAATCAACGAGCAGTACTTC. The V gene is TRBV25-1, the J gene TRBJ2-7, with 9 bases fitting TRBD1. Trimming cost V 4 bases and J 5 bases; bases outside gene matches: 9. The CDR3 is 15 amino acids. Germline CDR1 is MGHDK and CDR2 is SYGVNS.

In its sample, this clone was seen a few times. The CDR3 nucleotides are TGCGCCAGCAGCTTGGAGGGACAGGGGACCTACGAGCAGTACTTC. Translated, it gives CASSLEGQGTYEQYF. The chain recombines TRBV5-1 with TRBJ2-7; 10 bases are a match to TRBD1. Germline-derived CDR1 and CDR2 are SGHRS and YFSETQ. The trim removed 0 bases at V and 2 bases at J, leaving 2 bases unmatched. The CDR3 totals 15 residues.

The chain couples TRBV6-2 or TRBV6-3 to TRBJ1-2; D is unresolved. V was trimmed by 6 bases and J by 1 base, leaving 15 bases between them. The germline CDR1 and CDR2 sequences are MNHEY and SVGEGT. There are 15 residues in the CDR3. The CDR3 DNA follows: TGTGCCAGCAGCATCTACCACCCCCTTAACTATGGCTACACCTTC. Translated, it gives CASSIYHPLNYGYTF.

The rearrangement links TRBV9 to TRBJ2-7; D perhaps matches TRBD2 (5 bases). The germline CDR1 and CDR2 sequences are SGDLS and YYNGEE. The CDR3 has 14 residues. V was shortened by 4 bases and J by 0 bases, with 11 bases between the two germline ends. For the CDR3, the DNA is TGTGCCAGCAGCAGACTTGGGAGCTCCTACGAGCAGTACTTC. It specifies CASSRLGSSYEQYF.

This clone was observed many times. The chain joins TRBV19 to TRBJ1-5, with a weak D call TRBD1 (6 bases). The V gene's germline CDR1 is LNHDA and CDR2 SQIVND (reference sequence). Trimming left V 0 bases short and J 0 bases short, with 12 bases between. The CDR3 sequence is 17 residues long. Here the CDR3 DNA reads TGTGCCAGTAGTATAGACTCCGGGACACATAGCAATCAGCCCCAGCATTTT. This codes for CASSIDSGTHSNQPQHF.

The table lists this clone with a count of one. The chain uses TRBV30 and TRBJ2-1; possible D gene TRBD2, 5 bases. Trimming stripped 1 base from V and 9 bases from J, with 16 bases between. This CDR3 region has 14 residues. In germline, CDR1 is GTSNPN, CDR2 SVGIG (reference sequence). This chain's CDR3 is CAWSAASVGGEQFF. The CDR3, as DNA: TGTGCCTGGAGTGCCGCCTCGGTTGGAGGTGAGCAGTTCTTC.

The V call is TRBV5-6, the J call TRBJ1-1; D unclear. CDR3 length: 11 amino acids. Germline V lookup: CDR1 SGHDT, CDR2 YYEEEE. V gave up 0 bases and J gave up 7 bases, with 4 bases separating them. In DNA form, the CDR3 reads TGTGCCAGCAGCTTGGGTAATGAAGCTTTCTTT. As protein: CASSLGNEAFF. The full variable domain, with the rest looked up from reference TRBV5-6 and TRBJ1-1, is DAGVTQSPTHLIKTRGQQVTLRCSPKSGHDTVSWYQQALGQGPQFIFQYYEEEERQRGNFPDRFSGHQFPNYSSELNVNALLLGDSALYLCASSLGNEAFFGQGTRLTVV.

This rearrangement joins TRBV10-3 to TRBJ1-3, with D maybe TRBD1 (6 bases). The CDR3 runs 14 residues. In germline, CDR1 is ENHRY, CDR2 SYGVKD. Trimming took off 6 bases at V and 0 bases at J, with 9 bases between the two ends. This chain's CDR3 is CAISTGSSGNTIYF. CDR3 nucleotide sequence: TGTGCCATCAGCACAGGGAGCTCTGGAAACACCATATATTTT.

J is TRBJ2-5 and V is TRBV5-6; 9 bases map to TRBD2. Per the germline V gene, CDR1 is SGHDT and CDR2 is YYEEEE. This CDR3 contains 15 residues. The V gene end was trimmed by 4 bases and the J gene end by 7 bases; junction bases not matched to a gene: 11. CDR3 amino acids: CASSQSGGPFRTQYF. The CDR3 nucleotides read TGTGCCAGCAGCCAGAGCGGGGGGCCTTTTCGGACCCAGTACTTC. The entire variable domain, with the rest obtained from reference TRBV5-6 and TRBJ2-5, is as follows: DAGVTQSPTHLIKTRGQQVTLRCSPKSGHDTVSWYQQALGQGPQFIFQYYEEEERQRGNFPDRFSGHQFPNYSSELNVNALLLGDSALYLCASSQSGGPFRTQYFGPGTRLLVL.